This passage covers 22 T cell receptor beta chains from one sample sequenced in a study of blood T cell repertoires in COVID-19. Repertoires were generated with immunoSEQ multiplex PCR, while TCRdb's copy carries only in-frame clones and drops some. The data contain about 350,000 clones, 88% of them singletons. The sample consisted of PBMCs or T cells enriched from blood (not recorded which). The receptors derive from a woman under 40 who had been exposed to COVID-19.

The rearrangement joins TRBV6-1 to TRBJ1-3; possible D gene TRBD1, 5 bases. The germline V gene encodes CDR1 MNHNS and CDR2 SASEGT. The CDR3 contains 18 residues. Trimming shortened V by 3 bases and J by 0 bases, and 18 bases separated the two germline ends. CDR3: CASSDGRGPGGSGNTIYF. The CDR3 DNA reads TGTGCCAGCAGTGACGGGAGGGGACCGGGGGGCTCTGGAAACACCATATATTTT.

This clone was observed a handful of times. The chain combines TRBV5-6 with TRBJ1-4; no firm D call. CDR1 and CDR2 from the germline V gene are SGHDT and YYEEEE. This CDR3 comprises 15 residues. V shed 4 bases and J shed 2 bases, with 12 bases lying between them. The CDR3 DNA follows: TGTGCCAGCAGCCTAGACCCGGGGACTAATGAAAAACTGTTTTTT. Translated: CASSLDPGTNEKLFF.

CDR3 residues: CASSRSDRAGGTDTQYF. The CDR3, as DNA: TGCGCCAGCAGCCGGTCGGACAGGGCAGGGGGCACAGATACGCAGTATTTT. The V call is TRBV4-1, the J call TRBJ2-3; 8 bases are a match to TRBD1. CDR3 length equals 17 residues. The V gene's germline CDR1 is MGHRA and CDR2 YSYEKL. After removal of 4 bases from V and 1 base from J, the junction contained 10 bases not matched to a gene.

The sample holds a few counts of this clone. The chain is built from TRBV28 and TRBJ2-3, with 8 bases aligning to TRBD1. V shed 4 bases, J shed 1 base, and the junction held 7 bases outside the gene matches. The CDR3 loop spans 16 amino acids. Germline lookup yields CDR1 MDHEN and CDR2 SYDVKM. The CDR3 sequence: CASSSPDRDGTDTQYF. The CDR3 DNA follows: TGTGCCAGCAGTTCCCCGGACAGGGACGGCACAGATACGCAGTATTTT.

This sequence joins TRBV15 and TRBJ1-1, with D possibly being TRBD1 (6 bases). V gave up 1 base and J gave up 5 bases, with 23 bases separating them. Per germline, CDR1 LNHNV and CDR2 YYDKDF (reference sequence). The CDR3 runs to 18 residues. Here the CDR3 reads CATSRAPDSTRKSTEAFF. In nucleotides, the CDR3 is TGTGCCACCAGCAGAGCCCCGGACAGTACGAGAAAGTCGACTGAAGCTTTCTTT.

Details on this clone: Additional DNA sequences in this sample encode the identical CDR3. The chain couples TRBV5-1 to TRBJ2-2; D unclear. V gave up 0 bases and J gave up 0 bases, with 6 bases separating them. CDR1 and CDR2 from the germline V gene are SGHRS and YFSETQ. The CDR3 loop spans 15 amino acids. The CDR3 nucleotides read TGCGCCAGCAGCTTGGCTGGAGCGAACACCGGGGAGCTGTTTTTT. Protein: CASSLAGANTGELFF.

This clone came up once. This CDR3 is CASGLGQGWFEQYF. The CDR3 nucleotides read TGTGCCAGCGGCCTCGGACAGGGTTGGTTCGAGCAGTACTTC. The chain employs TRBV28 and TRBJ2-7; 8 bases fit TRBD1. V shed 8 bases, J shed 6 bases, and the junction held 12 bases outside the gene matches. The CDR3 loop spans 14 amino acids. Germline V gives CDR1 MDHEN, CDR2 SYDVKM. Supplemented by reference TRBV28 and TRBJ2-7, the full variable domain reads DVKVTQSSRYLVKRTGEKVFLECVQDMDHENMFWYRQDPGLGLRLIYFSYDVKMKEKGDIPEGYSVSREKKERFSLILESASTNQTSMYLCASGLGQGWFEQYFGPGTRLTVT.

The chain employs TRBV11-2 and TRBJ2-1; D gene uncertain. V lost 5 bases and J 6 bases, leaving 14 bases between the germline ends. Germline CDR1 SGHAT, CDR2 FQNNGV. The CDR3 has 14 amino acids. CDR3 in DNA: TGTGCCAGCAGCCTCGGAGTGAACTTCAATGAGCAGTTCTTC. Amino acid sequence: CASSLGVNFNEQFF. The variable domain in full, with the rest retrieved from reference TRBV11-2 and TRBJ2-1, is EAGVAQSPRYKIIEKRQSVAFWCNPISGHATLYWYQQILGQGPKLLIQFQNNGVVDDSQLPKDRFSAERLKGVDSTLKIQPAKLEDSAVYLCASSLGVNFNEQFFGPGTRLTVL.

The chain employs TRBV28 and TRBJ2-7; tentative D call: TRBD1 (6 bases). Germline CDR1 is MDHEN and CDR2 is SYDVKM. CDR3 length: 14 residues. Deletions cut 7 bases from V and 3 bases from J, with 16 bases between. The CDR3 nucleotides are TGTGCCAGCATCCAGCCCGGGACAAACTACGAGCAGTACTTC. It specifies CASIQPGTNYEQYF.

This rearrangement joins TRBV3-1 (or the pseudogene TRBV3-2) to TRBJ1-1; 8 bases map to TRBD1. Germline trimming cut 1 base from V and 5 bases from J; bases unmatched to any gene: 6. This CDR3 has 15 amino acids. Germline V CDR1 and CDR2: LGHDT, YNNKEL (reference sequence). The DNA for the CDR3 is TGTGCCAGCAGCCAAGGTCAGGGGGCGCTGACTGAAGCTTTCTTT. The encoded protein is CASSQGQGALTEAFF.

The chain joins TRBV5-1 to TRBJ1-1; D unclear. The CDR3 totals 13 residues. V lost 0 bases, J lost 7 bases, and 10 bases lay in between. Germline V gene sequence: CDR1 SGHRS, CDR2 YFSETQ. The CDR3 DNA reads as TGCGCCAGCAGCTTGGAAGCAGAGGGTGAAGCTTTCTTT. It yields the protein CASSLEAEGEAFF.

This chain connects TRBV2 to TRBJ2-7, with TRBD2 matching 15 bases. The J segment lost 6 bases and the V segment lost 7 bases, leaving 7 bases of the junction unmatched. This CDR3 has 15 residues. Germline CDR1 and CDR2: SNHLY and FYNNEI. Here the CDR3 DNA reads TGTGCCAGCACCGAACAGGGACTAGCGGGAGGCGAGCAGTACTTC. It translates to CASTEQGLAGGEQYF.

The gene calls are TRBV4-1 and TRBJ2-7, with D possibly TRBD2 on 6 matching bases. The CDR3 has 15 amino acids. The V and J ends lost 0 bases and 2 bases respectively, with 11 bases between them. Germline CDR1 and CDR2: MGHRA and YSYEKL. CDR3 bases: TGCGCCAGCAGCCAAGATTGGAGGGAAGCCTACGAGCAGTACTTC. This gives the protein CASSQDWREAYEQYF.

V and J are TRBV19 and TRBJ2-5, with 10 bases fitting TRBD1. The CDR3 contains 15 residues. The J segment lost 1 base and the V segment lost 11 bases, leaving 10 bases of the junction unmatched. Germline CDR1 is LNHDA and CDR2 is SQIVND (reference sequence). CDR3 residues: CASKAGTGVQETQYF. Here the CDR3 DNA reads TGTGCCTCGAAGGCCGGGACAGGGGTCCAAGAGACCCAGTACTTC.

V gene TRBV3-1 (or the pseudogene TRBV3-2) combines with J gene TRBJ1-6; a possible D gene is TRBD1 (6 bases). Between the trimmed V and J ends, which lost 0 bases and 11 bases, there was a span of 11 bases. The CDR3 consists of 14 residues. Germline V gene lookup returns CDR1 LGHDT and CDR2 YNNKEL (reference sequence). The CDR3 here is CASSQERTDPPLHF. CDR3 nucleotides: TGTGCCAGCAGCCAAGAGCGGACAGATCCACCCCTCCACTTT.

This clone came up once. The chain links TRBV27 to TRBJ1-6; D remains unclear. Trimming pared 3 bases from V and 0 bases from J, leaving 12 bases between. Germline values: CDR1 MNHEY, CDR2 SMNVEV (reference sequence). The CDR3 covers 17 residues. CDR3 region: CASSLSLESSYNSPLHF. The CDR3 DNA is TGTGCCAGCAGTTTGAGTCTGGAGAGCTCCTATAATTCACCCCTCCACTTT.

V usage is TRBV24-1 and J usage is TRBJ2-2; D gene uncertain. The V gene lost 4 bases and the J gene lost 4 bases, with 12 bases spanning the gap. CDR3 length: 15 amino acids. In germline, CDR1 is KGHDR, CDR2 SFDVKD. The CDR3: CATSDLGETTGELFF. CDR3 nucleotide sequence: TGTGCCACCAGTGACCTTGGAGAAACCACCGGGGAGCTGTTTTTT.

The CDR3 DNA is TGTGCCAGCAGCCCCAACAGACAGGGTCTAGATGGCTACACCTTC. Protein product: CASSPNRQGLDGYTF. V is TRBV7-9 and J is TRBJ1-2, with 7 bases fitting TRBD1. Germline CDR1 and CDR2: SEHNR and FQNEAQ (reference sequence). V dropped 5 bases and J dropped 6; count of bases not matched to a gene: 12. The CDR3 totals 15 residues.

The rearrangement uses TRBV14 and TRBJ2-7, with 10 bases fitting TRBD2. The V segment lost 2 bases and the J segment 6 bases; nucleotides outside the gene matches: 4. CDR1 SGHDN and CDR2 FVKESK come from the germline V gene. The CDR3 is 14 residues long. CDR3 amino acids: CASSQLAGVREQYF. In DNA, the CDR3 is TGTGCCAGCAGCCAACTAGCGGGAGTTCGCGAGCAGTACTTC.

This chain uses TRBV25-1 with TRBJ2-5; D is unresolved. Trimming shortened V by 6 bases and J by 4 bases, and 15 bases separated the two germline ends. This CDR3 contains 14 residues. CDR1 MGHDK and CDR2 SYGVNS come from the germline V gene. DNA for the CDR3: TGTGCCAGCAGCCACATAGGTAGCCGAGAGACCCAGTACTTC. Translation: CASSHIGSRETQYF.

The V and J genes are TRBV11-3 and TRBJ2-5, with D perhaps TRBD2 (6 bases). The CDR3 length is 14 residues. Germline CDR1 reads SGHNT; CDR2 reads YENEEA. V was clipped by 2 bases and J by 6 bases, with 13 bases between them. The CDR3 loop reads CASSLMGGSKTQYF. CDR3 DNA: TGTGCCAGCAGCTTAATGGGGGGTTCGAAGACCCAGTACTTC. The full variable domain, its missing parts supplied by reference TRBV11-3 and TRBJ2-5, is EAGVVQSPRYKIIEKKQPVAFWCNPISGHNTLYWYLQNLGQGPELLIRYENEEAVDDSQLPKDRFSAERLKGVDSTLKIQPAELGDSAVYLCASSLMGGSKTQYFGPGTRLLVL.

The chain combines TRBV27 with TRBJ1-2, with D perhaps matching TRBD1 (5 bases). The V gene lost 2 bases and the J gene lost 2 bases, with 15 bases spanning the gap. This CDR3 spans 16 amino acids. CDR1 and CDR2 (germline): MNHEY, SMNVEV (reference sequence). The CDR3 loop reads CASSLHFNQGNYGYTF. CDR3 bases: TGTGCCAGCAGTTTACATTTCAATCAGGGAAACTATGGCTACACCTTC.